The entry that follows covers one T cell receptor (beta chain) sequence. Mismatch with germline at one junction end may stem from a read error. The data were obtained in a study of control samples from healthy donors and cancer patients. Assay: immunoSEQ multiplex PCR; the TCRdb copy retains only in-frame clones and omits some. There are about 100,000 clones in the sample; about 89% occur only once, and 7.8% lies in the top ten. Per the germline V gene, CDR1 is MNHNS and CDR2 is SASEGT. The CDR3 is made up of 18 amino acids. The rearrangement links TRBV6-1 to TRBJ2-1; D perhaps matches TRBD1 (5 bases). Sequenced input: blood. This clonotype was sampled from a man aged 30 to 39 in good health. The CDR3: CASSEGAASGLKDNQQFF. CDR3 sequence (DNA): TGTGCCAGCAGTGAAGGGGCGGCTTCGGGCCTGAAGGACAATCAGCAGTTCTTC.